These 19 T cell receptor beta chains were sequenced from one sample in a study of blood T cell repertoires in COVID-19. This table comes from immunoSEQ multiplex PCR, and its TCRdb copy is limited to in-frame clones, with some not included. The data contain roughly 100,000 clones, 81% of them seen just once; the ten biggest clones take up roughly 37%. Sequencing input: peripheral blood. All receptors derive from a man older than 75 with acute or convalescent COVID-19.

V and J are TRBV11-2 and TRBJ2-1; D is possibly TRBD2 (5 bases). CDR1 is SGHAT and CDR2 is FQNNGV in the germline V gene. Trimming took 3 bases from V and 5 from J, leaving 14 bases between them. The CDR3 is 15 residues long. DNA of the CDR3: TGTGCCAGCAGCTTTGGCCAGCGGACCCACAATGAGCAGTTCTTC. This gives the protein CASSFGQRTHNEQFF.

The chain is built from TRBV9 and TRBJ1-2, with 10 bases aligning to TRBD1. Germline CDR1 is SGDLS and CDR2 is YYNGEE. The CDR3 has 14 amino acids. Unmatched junction bases numbered 4, after V lost 0 bases and J lost 8 bases. CDR3 loop: CASSVVGTGVGYTF. CDR3 coding DNA: TGTGCCAGCAGCGTAGTGGGGACAGGGGTCGGCTACACCTTC.

This clone was recorded only once. The V and J genes are TRBV12-3 or TRBV12-4 and TRBJ1-2, with unresolved D. This CDR3 is built from 11 residues. Trimming removed 1 base from V and 8 bases from J, with 5 bases in between. The CDR3 DNA reads as TGTGCCAGCAGTTTAGGGCTCGGCTACACCTTC. As protein: CASSLGLGYTF.

The rearrangement joins TRBV11-3 to TRBJ2-2, with D possibly matching TRBD1 (6 bases). V dropped 2 bases and J dropped 8 bases, with 12 bases sitting between them. Per germline, CDR1 SGHNT and CDR2 YENEEA. There are 14 residues in the CDR3. This chain's CDR3 is CASSLSYGTGELFF. For the CDR3, the DNA is TGTGCCAGCAGCTTATCTTATGGGACAGGGGAGCTGTTTTTT.

This clone was detected only a few times. As DNA, the CDR3 is TGTGCCAGCAGCTTGGACAGCTCTGGGGCCAACGTCCTGACTTTC. Its translation: CASSLDSSGANVLTF. V gene TRBV7-2 combines with J gene TRBJ2-6; D perhaps matches TRBD1 (6 bases). There are 15 residues in the CDR3. CDR1 is SGHTA and CDR2 is FQGNSA in the germline V gene. Trimming cost V 3 bases and J 0 bases, with 6 bases left between them.

The J gene is TRBJ1-4, the V gene TRBV5-1; tentatively, D is TRBD1 (5 bases). Trimming left V 3 bases short and J 5 bases short, with 14 bases between. Per the germline V gene, CDR1 is SGHRS and CDR2 is YFSETQ. This CDR3 is built from 15 residues. This CDR3 reads CASSWDGGKNEKLFF. The CDR3 DNA reads TGCGCCAGCAGCTGGGATGGGGGGAAGAATGAAAAACTGTTTTTT.

This clone has just one count. The genes are TRBV6-5 and TRBJ2-1; D gene ambiguous. The ends were cut back, 10 bases at V and 5 bases at J, with 15 bases in the middle. The germline V gene has CDR1 MNHEY and CDR2 SVGAGI. The CDR3 contains 13 residues. The CDR3 spells CATSVAAHNEQFF. CDR3 coding DNA: TGTGCCACCTCCGTGGCGGCGCACAATGAGCAGTTCTTC.

The V and J genes are TRBV6-6 and TRBJ2-2; 7 bases map to TRBD2. The J segment lost 6 bases and the V segment lost 6 bases, leaving 10 bases of the junction unmatched. Germline CDR1 reads MNHNY; CDR2 reads SVGAGI (reference sequence). The CDR3 is 15 residues long. The CDR3 here is CASRPPGLLSGELFF. The CDR3 coding sequence is TGTGCCAGCAGACCCCCGGGACTACTATCCGGGGAGCTGTTTTTT.

V and J are TRBV18 and TRBJ1-2; possible D gene TRBD1, 5 bases. The CDR3 runs to 14 residues. V shed 0 bases and J shed 1 base, with 6 bases lying between them. CDR1 is KGHSH, CDR2 LQKENI, per germline. CDR3 bases: TGTGCCAGCTCACCACCCGGGGGTAACTATGGCTACACCTTC. Its protein product is CASSPPGGNYGYTF.

V gene TRBV27 combines with J gene TRBJ2-5; TRBD2 matches at 7 bases. The CDR3 spans 16 residues. CDR1 and CDR2 (germline): MNHEY, SMNVEV (reference sequence). The trim removed 5 bases at V and 2 bases at J, leaving 11 bases unmatched. The CDR3 reads CASSRAVAGVQETQYF. CDR3 sequence (DNA): TGTGCCAGCAGTCGCGCCGTCGCGGGGGTTCAAGAGACCCAGTACTTC.

The chain couples TRBV7-9 to TRBJ1-2; 7 bases match TRBD1. The V gene end was trimmed by 4 bases and the J gene end by 8 bases; junction bases not matched to a gene: 13. The CDR3 totals 15 residues. Germline CDR1 is SEHNR and CDR2 is FQNEAQ (reference sequence). CDR3 nucleotides: TGTGCCAGCAGCTCTCGGACAGGCCCCTCAGGAGGCTACACCTTC. Translation: CASSSRTGPSGGYTF.

This clone showed up just a few times. J is TRBJ1-6 and V is TRBV28, with D maybe TRBD1 (5 bases). Trimming took off 1 base at V and 12 bases at J, with 7 bases between the two ends. The CDR3 is 12 amino acids. Germline lookup yields CDR1 MDHEN and CDR2 SYDVKM. The CDR3 DNA reads TGTGCCAGCAGTTTATTGGGGGGACCCCTCCACTTT. The encoded protein is CASSLLGGPLHF.

The gene calls are TRBV6-2 or TRBV6-3 and TRBJ1-5, with a possible D match to TRBD1 (5 bases). The CDR3 runs 18 residues. CDR1 and CDR2 (germline): MNHEY, SVGEGT. Between the trimmed V and J ends, which lost 5 bases and 3 bases, there was a span of 23 bases. The CDR3 reads CASSPGKVYRYSNQPQHF. The CDR3, as DNA: TGTGCCAGCAGTCCCGGAAAGGTGTACAGGTATTCCAATCAGCCCCAGCATTTT.

The gene calls are TRBV5-6 and TRBJ2-1, with 9 bases matching TRBD2. The CDR3 has 12 amino acids. Looked up from germline, CDR1 is SGHDT and CDR2 is YYEEEE. Unmatched junction bases numbered 3, after V lost 0 bases and J lost 14 bases. In DNA form, the CDR3 reads TGTGCCAGCAGCTTGGGACTAGCGGCCGAGTTCTTC. Residues: CASSLGLAAEFF.

The V gene is TRBV19, the J gene TRBJ1-3, with a possible D match to TRBD1 (6 bases). This CDR3 is built from 15 residues. With 6 bases removed from V and 0 bases from J, the gap between germline ends came to 12 bases. The germline CDR1 and CDR2 sequences are LNHDA and SQIVND (reference sequence). This CDR3 is CASRTDSRSGNTIYF. The CDR3 region has the DNA TGTGCCAGTAGGACGGACAGTCGCTCTGGAAACACCATATATTTT.

This chain uses TRBV7-2 with TRBJ1-5, with D tentatively TRBD1 (6 bases). Germline V gene data show CDR1 as SGHTA and CDR2 as FQGNSA. Trimming stripped 2 bases from V and 2 bases from J, with 13 bases between. This CDR3 region has 16 residues. The CDR3 bases are TGTGCCAGCAGCTTATCAGGGGTTGGAGGCAATCAGCCCCAGCATTTT. Protein: CASSLSGVGGNQPQHF.

This rearrangement joins TRBV18 to TRBJ1-1, with D unresolved. CDR1 is KGHSH and CDR2 is LQKENI in the germline V gene. There are 13 residues in the CDR3. The ends were cut back, 0 bases at V and 2 bases at J, with 4 bases in the middle. CDR3 bases: TGTGCCAGCTCACCACCGGGCAACACTGAAGCTTTCTTT. Protein sequence: CASSPPGNTEAFF.

The chain couples TRBV7-9 to TRBJ1-1; TRBD1 matches 10 bases. Germline V gene sequence: CDR1 SEHNR, CDR2 FQNEAQ (reference sequence). CDR3 size: 15 residues. V lost 4 bases to trimming and J lost 7 bases; unmatched junction nucleotides: 9. For the CDR3, the DNA is TGTGCCAGCAGCTCCCGGGACAGGGGAAACCTTGAAGCTTTCTTT. It translates to CASSSRDRGNLEAFF. The full variable domain, with the rest looked up from reference TRBV7-9 and TRBJ1-1, is DTGVSQNPRHKITKRGQNVTFRCDPISEHNRLYWYRQTLGQGPEFLTYFQNEAQLEKSRLLSDRFSAERPKGSFSTLEIQRTEQGDSAMYLCASSSRDRGNLEAFFGQGTRLTVV.

The chain links TRBV5-4 to TRBJ1-1, with a weak D call TRBD1 (6 bases). Germline CDR1 reads SGHNT; CDR2 reads YYREEE (reference sequence). Trimming took 0 bases from V and 3 from J, leaving 6 bases between them. This CDR3 contains 13 residues. The CDR3 nucleotides read TGTGCCAGCAGCTTGGACAGGGACACTGAAGCTTTCTTT. Its protein is CASSLDRDTEAFF. The full variable domain, completed using reference TRBV5-4 and TRBJ1-1, is ETGVTQSPTHLIKTRGQQVTLRCSSQSGHNTVSWYQQALGQGPQFIFQYYREEENGRGNFPPRFSGLQFPNYSSELNVNALELDDSALYLCASSLDRDTEAFFGQGTRLTVV.